These T cell receptor beta chains were read from a single sample in a study of T cells expressing NK-cell markers. TCRdb re-analyzed the 5' RACE reads; it lists each CDR3 protein once, without DNA. The sample table includes around 470,000 distinct CDR3 sequences. The sequencing sample was made of blood T cells: a sorted CD56 or NKG2C T cell subset, CD4+ or CD8+ T cells, or bulk PBMC T cells (not recorded which). These receptors came from a woman aged 50 to 60 in good health. Each CDR3 is given with its conserved first and last residue.

v_call	j_call	cdr3_aa
TRBV11-3	TRBJ2-1	CASSAPRLAGSYNEQFF
TRBV5-1	TRBJ2-1	CASSRGAGVSYNEQFF
TRBV20-1	TRBJ2-3	CSARDLKGVEDTQYF
TRBV10-3	TRBJ2-5	CAISRADRAETQYF
TRBV11-2	TRBJ1-2	CASSSNRGPYGYTF
TRBV25-1	TRBJ2-7	CASSSYSGPYEQYF
TRBV4-1	TRBJ1-1	CASSRGEGVMNTEAFF
TRBV18	TRBJ2-2	CASAWTELNTGELFF
TRBV29-1	TRBJ1-1	CSAEGSSLPNTEAFF
TRBV20-1	TRBJ2-4	CSAPAGGAKNIQYF
TRBV12-3/TRBV12-4	TRBJ2-5	CASSLVAQRETQYF
TRBV6-2/TRBV6-3	TRBJ1-4	CASSYGQGKLFF
TRBV6-5	TRBJ2-1	CASSWRTSGRDYEQFF
TRBV12-3/TRBV12-4	TRBJ2-7	CASSLKPTGGYEQYF
TRBV2	TRBJ2-2	CASSDRAGARTGELFF
TRBV10-3	TRBJ2-1	CAISGQGAWDEQFF
TRBV7-8	TRBJ2-3	CASSLLGTSTDTQSF
TRBV29-1	TRBJ2-3	CSVAPRLAEDTQYF
TRBV3-1	TRBJ2-5	CASSHLGKETQYF
TRBV5-1	TRBJ1-4	CASSLLYSNEKLFF
TRBV18	TRBJ2-1	CASSPDSPNEQFF
TRBV27	TRBJ2-1	CASSSKTGTSGRGVVYNEQFF
TRBV4-1	TRBJ2-1	CASSHYNEQFF
TRBV24-1	TRBJ2-2	CATSDLRRNTGELFF
TRBV5-5	TRBJ2-2	CASSLNTNTGELFF
TRBV7-9	TRBJ2-3	CASSLRGLNTDTQYF
TRBV7-2	TRBJ2-5	CASSLGLLQETQYF
TRBV18	TRBJ2-1	CASSPLRENEQFF
TRBV29-1	TRBJ1-5	CSVGTSNQPQHF
TRBV6-2/TRBV6-3	TRBJ2-3	CASSRGGPGDTQYF
TRBV7-7	TRBJ2-3	CASSPGLGLGSDTQYF
TRBV6-5	TRBJ2-1	CASRAVVSPGDNEQFF
TRBV6-1	TRBJ2-4	CASTVGGTKNIQYF
TRBV29-1	TRBJ2-3	CSVGLAGVPNTQYF
TRBV3-1	TRBJ2-1	CASSLPPGLAGGRDNEQFF
TRBV12-3/TRBV12-4	TRBJ2-7	CASSFGRNLYEQYF
TRBV7-9	TRBJ2-3	CASSLYGGIDTQYF
TRBV10-1	TRBJ2-1	CASSPVDRTTDNEQFF
TRBV12-3/TRBV12-4	TRBJ1-1	CASRGGTGWGTEAFF
TRBV5-1	TRBJ1-4	CASSLERGDANEKLFF
TRBV11-3	TRBJ2-2	CASSPSSGTGELFF
TRBV4-1	TRBJ2-4	CASSQDRVGLAKNIQYF
TRBV27	TRBJ2-5	CASSLAGVKTQYF
TRBV19	TRBJ2-5	CASSIAGTLQTQYF
TRBV7-9	TRBJ1-6	CASSPGAGRNSPLHF
TRBV20-1	TRBJ2-1	CSYSSATGGNEQFF
TRBV7-6	TRBJ2-5	CASSVGPPSGIQETQYF
TRBV12-3/TRBV12-4	TRBJ2-5	CASGGVWQETQYF